The source of this T cell receptor beta chain is a study of T cell responses to AZD1222 COVID-19 vaccine. TCRdb's table, derived via immunoSEQ multiplex PCR, lists solely in-frame clones and lacks some. The sample includes 150,000 to 200,000 clones, around 91% of them seen just once. In regard to this clone: The antigen is undetermined.

Germline V gives CDR1 SGHNT, CDR2 YYREEE (reference sequence). V lost 3 bases, J lost 1 base, and 3 bases stayed unmatched. The CDR3 spans 16 residues. Regarding the study as a whole: Repertoire sampling occurred only after the peak T cell response. White British people made up most donors, females outnumbered males, and clonal diversity was possibly underestimated. CD4 TCRs linked to vaccination spanned spike, dominating at 160-218 and 743-854.

Timing groups of about 4 and about 12 weeks for second doses were pooled. The sample consisted of peripheral blood, taken 28 days after the second AZD1222 dose. The gene calls are TRBV5-4 and TRBJ2-2, with 10 bases aligning to TRBD1. The receptor's source is an adult who received the AZD1222 COVID-19 vaccine. CDR3 DNA: TGTGCCAGCAGCTGGGACAGGGGTGGGAACACCGGGGAGCTGTTTTTT. This encodes CASSWDRGGNTGELFF.